Reported below is one T cell receptor beta chain. As yet, its antigen is unknown. Then a second PCR, running about 6 to 12 cycles, was carried out with a sample-barcoded 5' primer and a J-beta primer mix. Sequencing recovered at least 2.5 million CDR3-containing paired-end reads from each sample. TCRdb passed the 5' RACE reads through MiXCR, listing each CDR3 protein once. The table has some 1,800,000 distinct CDR3 sequences, 35% to 50% seen once; the top ten hold around 23%. The sample is drawn from a study of blood T cells in healthy people across ages. Extractions gave at least 5 micrograms of total RNA per sample. General study results and limits: Total diversity from one million sequenced T cells was likely underestimated. The recorded TCR beta diversity per million T cells decreased in a roughly linear manner with age.

The V gene end was trimmed by 6 bases and the J gene end by 1 base; junction bases not matched to a gene: 8. CDR1 MNHNY and CDR2 SVGAGI come from the germline V gene (reference sequence). This CDR3 has 15 residues. This sequence joins TRBV6-6 and TRBJ1-1; 7 positions match TRBD1. The sequencing sample was made of blood. The TCR was taken from a human donor in good health. The CDR3 region is CASSLDDRENTEAFF. CDR3 DNA: TGTGCCAGCAGCCTAGATGACAGGGAGAACACTGAAGCTTTCTTT.